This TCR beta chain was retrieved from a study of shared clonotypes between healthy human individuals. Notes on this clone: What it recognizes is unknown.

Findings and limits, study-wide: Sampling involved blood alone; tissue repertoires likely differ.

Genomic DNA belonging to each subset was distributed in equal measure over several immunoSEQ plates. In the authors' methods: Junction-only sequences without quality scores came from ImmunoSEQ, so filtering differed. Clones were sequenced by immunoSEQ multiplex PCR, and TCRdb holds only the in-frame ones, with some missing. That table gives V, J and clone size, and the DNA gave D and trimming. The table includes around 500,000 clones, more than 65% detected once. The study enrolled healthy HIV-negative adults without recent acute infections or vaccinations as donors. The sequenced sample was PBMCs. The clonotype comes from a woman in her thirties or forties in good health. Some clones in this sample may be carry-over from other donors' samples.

CDR3 sequence: CASSSSGTRRYF. The DNA of the CDR3 is TGCGCCAGCAGCTCCTCCGGGACTCGTCGGTATTTT. The chain joins TRBV5-1 to TRBJ2-3, with D tentatively TRBD2 (6 bases). This CDR3 spans 12 amino acids. Trimming removed 3 bases from V and 14 bases from J, with 16 bases in between. Germline V gene lookup returns CDR1 SGHRS and CDR2 YFSETQ.